The clone carrying this TCR beta chain was detected a few times. Its antigen remains unknown. Sequencing used immunoSEQ multiplex PCR; TCRdb keeps in-frame clones, though not all of them. The table has approximately 70,000 clones, around three quarters seen once; the top ten hold around 50%. The record originates from a study of T cell responses to AZD1222 COVID-19 vaccine. The study's findings and limits: Elevations in Spike-specific TCR breadth and depth followed administration of two AZD1222 doses. Mostly white British, mostly female donors; authors suggested clonal diversity may be underestimated.

Between the trimmed V and J ends, which lost 2 bases and 8 bases, there was a span of 10 bases. The CDR3 runs to 14 residues. Germline CDR1 and CDR2: SGHTA and FQGTGA. J is TRBJ1-6 and V is TRBV7-3; D might be TRBD1 (6 bases). This sequence was found in an adult who received the AZD1222 COVID-19 vaccine. Material: peripheral blood, obtained 28 days after the second AZD1222 dose. CDR3 nucleotide sequence: TGTGCCAGCAGCTTAGAGGGGGTTTATTCACCCCTCCACTTT. Residues: CASSLEGVYSPLHF.